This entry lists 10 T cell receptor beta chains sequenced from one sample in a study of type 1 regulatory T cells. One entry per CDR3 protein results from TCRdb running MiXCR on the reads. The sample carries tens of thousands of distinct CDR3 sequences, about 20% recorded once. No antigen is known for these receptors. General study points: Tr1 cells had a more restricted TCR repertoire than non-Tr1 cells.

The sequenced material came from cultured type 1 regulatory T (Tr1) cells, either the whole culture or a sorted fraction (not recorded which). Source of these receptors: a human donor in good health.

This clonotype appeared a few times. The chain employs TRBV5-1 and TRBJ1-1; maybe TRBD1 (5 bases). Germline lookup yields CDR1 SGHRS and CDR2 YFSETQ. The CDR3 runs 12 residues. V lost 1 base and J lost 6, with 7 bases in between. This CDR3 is CASSLLGAEAFF. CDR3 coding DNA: TGCGCCAGCAGCTTGTTGGGGGCTGAAGCTTTCTTT.

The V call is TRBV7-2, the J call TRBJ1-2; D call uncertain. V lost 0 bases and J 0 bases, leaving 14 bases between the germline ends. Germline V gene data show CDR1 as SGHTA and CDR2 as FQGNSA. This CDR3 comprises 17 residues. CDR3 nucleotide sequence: TGTGCCAGCAGCTTAGCTAGATCCAGGCGGACTAACTATGGCTACACCTTC. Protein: CASSLARSRRTNYGYTF.

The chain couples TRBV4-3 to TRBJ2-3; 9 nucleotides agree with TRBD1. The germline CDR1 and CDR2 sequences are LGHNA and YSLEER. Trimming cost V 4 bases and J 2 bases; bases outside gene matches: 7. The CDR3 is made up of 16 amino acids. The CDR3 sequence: CASSLGTGSPTDTQYF. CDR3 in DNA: TGCGCCAGCAGCCTTGGGACAGGGTCCCCCACAGATACGCAGTATTTT.

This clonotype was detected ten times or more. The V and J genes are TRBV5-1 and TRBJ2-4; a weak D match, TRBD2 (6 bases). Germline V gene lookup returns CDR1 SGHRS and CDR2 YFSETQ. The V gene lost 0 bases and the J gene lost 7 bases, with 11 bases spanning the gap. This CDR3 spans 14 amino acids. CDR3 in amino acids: CASSLAGTSNIQYF. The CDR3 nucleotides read TGCGCCAGCAGCTTGGCGGGGACTTCTAACATTCAGTACTTC.

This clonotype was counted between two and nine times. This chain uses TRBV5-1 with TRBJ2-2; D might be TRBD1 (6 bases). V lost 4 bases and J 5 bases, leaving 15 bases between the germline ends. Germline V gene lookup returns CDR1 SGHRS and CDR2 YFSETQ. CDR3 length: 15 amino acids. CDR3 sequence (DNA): TGCGCCAGCAGCCTGGGGCACAGGGCTACCGGGGAGCTGTTTTTT. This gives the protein CASSLGHRATGELFF.

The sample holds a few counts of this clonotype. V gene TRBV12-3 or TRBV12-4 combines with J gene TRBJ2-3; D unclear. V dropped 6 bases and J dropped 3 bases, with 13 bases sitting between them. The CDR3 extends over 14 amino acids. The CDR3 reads CASSPRTATDTQYF. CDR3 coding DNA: TGTGCCAGCAGCCCCAGGACCGCAACAGATACGCAGTATTTT.

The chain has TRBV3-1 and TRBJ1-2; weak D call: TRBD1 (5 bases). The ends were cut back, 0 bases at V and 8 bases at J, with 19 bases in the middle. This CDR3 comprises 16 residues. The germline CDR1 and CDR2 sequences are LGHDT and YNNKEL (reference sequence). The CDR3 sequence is CASSQEGWQGLSGYTF. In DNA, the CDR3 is TGTGCCAGCAGCCAAGAAGGGTGGCAGGGCTTAAGCGGCTACACCTTC.

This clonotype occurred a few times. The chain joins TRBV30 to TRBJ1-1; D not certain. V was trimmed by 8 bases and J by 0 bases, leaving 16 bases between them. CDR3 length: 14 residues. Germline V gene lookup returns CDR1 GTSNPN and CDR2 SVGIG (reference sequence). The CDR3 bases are TGTGCCCGAGGAAGACCTAACATGAACACTGAAGCTTTCTTT. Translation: CARGRPNMNTEAFF.

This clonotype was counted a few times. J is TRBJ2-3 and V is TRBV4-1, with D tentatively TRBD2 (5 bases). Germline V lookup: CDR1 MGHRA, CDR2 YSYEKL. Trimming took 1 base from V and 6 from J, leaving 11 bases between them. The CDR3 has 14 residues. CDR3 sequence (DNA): TGCGCCAGCAGCCAAGTGTCGAGGGTTGATACGCAGTATTTT. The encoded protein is CASSQVSRVDTQYF.

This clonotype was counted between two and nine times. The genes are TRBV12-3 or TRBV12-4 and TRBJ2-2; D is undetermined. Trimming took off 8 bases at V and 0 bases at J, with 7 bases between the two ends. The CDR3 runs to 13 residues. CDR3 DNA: TGTGCCAGCGTCGACTCGAACACCGGGGAGCTGTTTTTT. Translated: CASVDSNTGELFF.